This T cell receptor (beta chain) was identified during a study of T cells in Graves' hyperthyroidism and ophthalmopathy. This clonotype occurred a few times. Amplified regions were TCR beta CDR3 sequences from RNA transcripts. TCR CDR3 regions were first amplified by RT-PCR with HTBI primers. One entry per CDR3 protein, called by TCRdb with MiXCR from the multiplex PCR reads. The profile shows about 160,000 distinct CDR3 sequences, just under 9.5% of them singletons. Germline loops: CDR1 SGHNT, CDR2 YYREEE (reference sequence). The junction had 5 bases not matched to a gene; V was cut back by 5 bases and J by 5 bases. The CDR3 is 13 residues long.

This receptor was identified in a woman aged 18 to 35 with Graves' hyperthyroidism that later progressed to Graves' ophthalmopathy. The sequenced material came from blood. The chain joins TRBV5-4 to TRBJ2-7, with 9 bases lining up with TRBD2. CDR3 DNA: TGTGCCAGCAGAAGCGGGGGGAACAACGAGCAGTACTTC. The encoded protein is CASRSGGNNEQYF.